This paragraph covers one TCR beta chain sequence. The antigen is unknown. Before sequencing, viral peptide pools were used by the ViraFEST assay to expand antigen-specific CD4+ T cells. Upon completion of around ten days in culture, CD4+ T cells were isolated. Participants received two doses of either the BNT162b2 or mRNA-1273 vaccine. Vaccine recipients, nucleocapsid antibody negative, had no prior SARS-CoV-2 infection. The data were obtained in a study of vaccination effects on CD4 cells after COVID-19. The wider study: Post-vaccine draws lagged the second dose by a median of 72 days.

V was shortened by 8 bases and J by 1 base, with 22 bases between the two germline ends. The CDR3 has 16 residues. Germline V CDR1 and CDR2: SGHNT, YYREEE (reference sequence). Only in-frame clones appear in the TCRdb table, and some are missing; sequencing was by immunoSEQ multiplex PCR. The repertoire holds tens of thousands of clones, with about 76% as singletons. Overall study findings and caveats: Few convalescent patients were included, and no early post-infection timepoints were sampled.

J is TRBJ2-7 and V is TRBV5-4, with D tentatively TRBD1 (5 bases). The sample in question was CD4+ T cells from PBMCs cultured with HCoV-OC43 spike peptides, obtained after COVID-19 vaccination. Subset here: HCoV-OC43 spike overlapping peptide pool stimulation. This sequence was found in a human donor who received a COVID-19 vaccine. CDR3 in amino acids: CASRKKGQGFSYEQYF. DNA for the CDR3: TGTGCCAGTCGGAAAAAGGGGCAGGGATTTTCCTACGAGCAGTACTTC.